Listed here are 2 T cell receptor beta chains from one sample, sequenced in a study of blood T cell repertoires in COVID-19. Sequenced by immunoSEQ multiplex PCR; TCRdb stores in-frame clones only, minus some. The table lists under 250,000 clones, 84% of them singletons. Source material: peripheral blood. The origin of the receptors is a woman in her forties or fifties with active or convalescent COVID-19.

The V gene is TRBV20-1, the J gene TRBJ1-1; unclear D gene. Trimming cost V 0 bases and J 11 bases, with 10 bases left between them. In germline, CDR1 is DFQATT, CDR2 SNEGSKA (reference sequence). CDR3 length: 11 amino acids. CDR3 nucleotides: TGCAGTGCTAGAGATCCGGGGAAGGCTTTCTTT. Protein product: CSARDPGKAFF.

CDR3 coding DNA: TGTGCCTGGATGGGTGTCCGGACATTCCCTACTTACAATGAGCAGTTCTTC. It specifies CAWMGVRTFPTYNEQFF. The chain recombines TRBV30 with TRBJ2-1, with D possibly TRBD1 on 5 matching bases. The CDR3 contains 17 residues. V lost 4 bases and J 4 bases, leaving 23 bases between the germline ends. Germline V CDR1 and CDR2: GTSNPN, SVGIG (reference sequence).